The 8 T cell receptor beta chains presented below share a single source sample, sequenced in a study of STAT5B mutations in CD4+ large granular lymphocyte leukemia. Data came from immunoSEQ multiplex PCR; TCRdb stores just in-frame clones and leaves some out. The sample lists some 30,000 clones; about three quarters were seen once. The sample consisted of CD4+ T cells from blood buffy coats. The receptor source for this set is a human donor in good health.

The V gene is TRBV7-8, the J gene TRBJ2-7; perhaps D is TRBD1 or TRBD2 (5 bases each). CDR3 length: 14 residues. The V and J ends lost 5 bases and 2 bases respectively, with 13 bases between them. Per germline, CDR1 SGHVS and CDR2 FQNEAQ. CDR3 loop: CASSPGTGPYEQYV. The CDR3 DNA reads TGTGCCAGCAGCCCCGGGACCGGACCCTACGAGCAGTACGTC.

The V call is TRBV9, the J call TRBJ2-5; TRBD1 matches 9 bases. The germline V gene encodes CDR1 SGDLS and CDR2 YYNGEE. The CDR3 has 15 amino acids. V was clipped by 0 bases and J by 5 bases; unmatched bases: 5. The CDR3 spells CASSVGTGVSETQYF. The CDR3 DNA reads as TGTGCCAGCAGCGTAGGGACAGGGGTGTCGGAGACCCAGTACTTC.

The chain links TRBV7-6 to TRBJ2-5; D is uncertain. This CDR3 comprises 14 residues. Trimming left V 5 bases short and J 2 bases short, with 12 bases between. CDR1 is SGHVS, CDR2 FNYEAQ, per germline. CDR3 region: CASSPRRLQETQYF. In nucleotides, the CDR3 is TGTGCCAGCAGCCCCCGACGGCTTCAAGAGACCCAGTACTTC. Complete variable domain (other parts from reference TRBV7-6 and TRBJ2-5): GAGVSQSPRYKVTKRGQDVALRCDPISGHVSLYWYRQALGQGPEFLTYFNYEAQQDKSGLPNDRFSAERPEGSISTLTIQRTEQRDSAMYRCASSPRRLQETQYFGPGTRLLVL.

The CDR3 is CASSFGQWVETQYF. The DNA of the CDR3 is TGTGCCAGCAGCTTTGGGCAGTGGGTAGAGACCCAGTACTTC. The genes are TRBV7-9 and TRBJ2-5, with D unclear. Germline V gives CDR1 SEHNR, CDR2 FQNEAQ (reference sequence). There are 14 residues in the CDR3. Trimming pared 3 bases from V and 4 bases from J, leaving 12 bases between.

This clone came up a few times. This sequence joins TRBV5-6 and TRBJ1-6; weak D call: TRBD1 (6 bases). CDR3 length: 15 residues. CDR1 and CDR2 from the germline V gene are SGHDT and YYEEEE. The V end was cut by 3 bases, the J end by 9 bases, with 16 bases between. The CDR3 region is CASSWGPREPSPLHF. For the CDR3, the DNA is TGTGCCAGCAGCTGGGGGCCTAGGGAGCCTTCACCCCTCCACTTT.

This clone was counted between two and nine times. In nucleotides, the CDR3 is TGTGCCAGCAGTGAGGAAGGCCTTCTGGGGGGAAACACCATATATTTT. Amino acid sequence: CASSEEGLLGGNTIYF. The gene calls are TRBV2 and TRBJ1-3; the D is unclear. From germline, CDR1 is SNHLY and CDR2 FYNNEI. The length of the CDR3 is 16 residues. V was shortened by 3 bases and J by 4 bases, with 16 bases between the two germline ends.

The chain couples TRBV11-2 to TRBJ1-2; D perhaps matches TRBD1 (6 bases). V was trimmed by 5 bases and J by 4 bases, leaving 14 bases between them. The CDR3 has 14 amino acids. Looked up from germline, CDR1 is SGHAT and CDR2 is FQNNGV. The CDR3 reads CASSADRPPYGYTF. The CDR3 nucleotides read TGTGCCAGCAGCGCGGACAGACCTCCCTATGGCTACACCTTC. Full variable domain (remainder filled in from reference TRBV11-2 and TRBJ1-2): EAGVAQSPRYKIIEKRQSVAFWCNPISGHATLYWYQQILGQGPKLLIQFQNNGVVDDSQLPKDRFSAERLKGVDSTLKIQPAKLEDSAVYLCASSADRPPYGYTFGSGTRLTVV.

The table lists this clone with a few counts. This chain joins TRBV2 and TRBJ2-2; maybe TRBD1 (6 bases). Germline CDR1 is SNHLY and CDR2 is FYNNEI. V lost 7 bases and J 1 base, leaving 10 bases between the germline ends. The length of the CDR3 is 14 residues. CDR3 nucleotides: TGTGCCAGCACTGAGACAGGGAACACCGGGGAGCTGTTTTTT. It is translated as CASTETGNTGELFF.